Shown below are 27 T cell receptor beta chains from a single sample sequenced in a study of T cell responses to AZD1222 COVID-19 vaccine. The table came from immunoSEQ multiplex PCR; TCRdb's copy has only in-frame clones and leaves some out. The data hold tens of thousands of clones, with around 88% observed a single time. The source material was peripheral blood, sampled on day 0 of AZD1222 vaccination. These receptors were taken from an adult in good health.

The chain combines TRBV5-6 with TRBJ1-6, with D tentatively TRBD1 (5 bases). In germline, CDR1 is SGHDT, CDR2 YYEEEE. The CDR3 is made up of 16 amino acids. V lost 4 bases and J lost 3, with 14 bases in between. The CDR3 here is CASSLVTESYNSPLHF. The CDR3 DNA reads TGTGCCAGCAGCCTAGTGACAGAGAGCTATAATTCACCCCTCCACTTT.

This rearrangement joins TRBV30 to TRBJ2-2, with a weak D call TRBD1 (6 bases). Germline V gene sequence: CDR1 GTSNPN, CDR2 SVGIG (reference sequence). V gave up 0 bases and J gave up 3 bases, with 11 bases separating them. The CDR3 has 15 residues. The CDR3 DNA is TGTGCCTGGAGTGTACAGGACAGTGACACCGGGGAGCTGTTTTTT. Its protein is CAWSVQDSDTGELFF.

The chain links TRBV28 to TRBJ1-1; 8 positions match TRBD1. Germline V CDR1 and CDR2: MDHEN, SYDVKM. The CDR3 extends over 14 amino acids. V lost 7 bases, J lost 5 bases, and 9 bases stayed unmatched. The DNA of the CDR3 is TGTGCCAGCACCTTACACAGGGGGAGAACTGAAGCTTTCTTT. As protein: CASTLHRGRTEAFF. Complete variable domain (other parts from reference TRBV28 and TRBJ1-1): DVKVTQSSRYLVKRTGEKVFLECVQDMDHENMFWYRQDPGLGLRLIYFSYDVKMKEKGDIPEGYSVSREKKERFSLILESASTNQTSMYLCASTLHRGRTEAFFGQGTRLTVV.

About this clone: An end of the junction differs from the germline gene, which may be a read error. The chain uses TRBV28 and TRBJ1-4, with unresolved D. The germline gives CDR1 MDHEN, CDR2 SYDVKM. The CDR3 consists of 12 residues. The DNA for the CDR3 is TGTGCCAGCACGGCAACTTATGAAAAACTGTTTTTT. Translating gives CASTATYEKLFF. The full variable domain, rest sourced from reference TRBV28 and TRBJ1-4, is DVKVTQSSRYLVKRTGEKVFLECVQDMDHENMFWYRQDPGLGLRLIYFSYDVKMKEKGDIPEGYSVSREKKERFSLILESASTNQTSMYLCASTATYEKLFFGSGTQLSVL.

The V and J genes are TRBV2 and TRBJ1-6; no clear D. V lost 4 bases and J 7 bases, leaving 11 bases between the germline ends. CDR1 and CDR2 from the germline V gene are SNHLY and FYNNEI. This CDR3 is 14 amino acids long. The CDR3 DNA sequence: TGTGCCAGCAGTGTTGACCCAACCAATTCACCCCTCCACTTT. Its protein is CASSVDPTNSPLHF. Together with reference TRBV2 and TRBJ1-6, the CDR3 gives the full variable domain: EPEVTQTPSHQVTQMGQEVILRCVPISNHLYFYWYRQILGQKVEFLVSFYNNEISEKSEIFDDQFSVERPDGSNFTLKIRSTKLEDSAMYFCASSVDPTNSPLHFGNGTRLTVT.

The V and J genes are TRBV28 and TRBJ1-4, with D possibly being TRBD1 (5 bases). V lost 8 bases and J lost 10, with 20 bases in between. The CDR3 loop spans 14 amino acids. The germline gives CDR1 MDHEN, CDR2 SYDVKM. The CDR3 nucleotides read TGTGCCAGCCAGTCCTCATCAGGGTTAGTAAAACTGTTTTTT. As protein: CASQSSSGLVKLFF.

The rearrangement links TRBV18 to TRBJ1-1, with D unclear. Germline V lookup: CDR1 KGHSH, CDR2 LQKENI. The CDR3 is 12 residues long. Trimming pared 3 bases from V and 1 base from J, leaving 3 bases between. CDR3 region: CASSPRNTEAFF. CDR3 nucleotide sequence: TGTGCCAGCTCACCGAGGAACACTGAAGCTTTCTTT.

This rearrangement joins TRBV6-2 or TRBV6-3 to TRBJ1-5, with 9 bases that match TRBD1. V trimming: 2 bases; J trimming: 7 bases; junction bases outside the gene matches: 3. Germline CDR1 is MNHEY and CDR2 is SVGEGT. This CDR3 is 14 amino acids long. This CDR3 reads CASSYRQGDQPQHF. The CDR3 coding sequence is TGTGCCAGCAGTTACAGACAGGGGGACCAGCCCCAGCATTTT.

This chain connects TRBV28 to TRBJ2-3, with D uncertain. Trimming pared 6 bases from V and 6 bases from J, leaving 10 bases between. Germline CDR1 is MDHEN and CDR2 is SYDVKM. The CDR3 contains 12 residues. The CDR3 coding sequence is TGTGCCAGCAGCCCACGCTGGGATACGCAGTATTTT. Protein: CASSPRWDTQYF.

The CDR3 nucleotides are TGTGCCAGCAGCCCTCGCGGCCAGGGGGTCAATCAGCCCCAGCATTTT. It codes for CASSPRGQGVNQPQHF. The gene calls are TRBV3-1 (or the pseudogene TRBV3-2) and TRBJ1-5, with TRBD1 matching 7 bases. This CDR3 has 16 amino acids. V was pared by 4 bases and J by 3 bases, with 9 bases of the junction left unmatched. Germline loops: CDR1 LGHDT, CDR2 YNNKEL (reference sequence).

V is TRBV9 and J is TRBJ2-2; 10 bases line up with TRBD2. V trimming: 0 bases; J trimming: 6 bases; junction bases outside the gene matches: 8. Germline V gene lookup returns CDR1 SGDLS and CDR2 YYNGEE. The CDR3 runs 17 residues. CDR3 bases: TGTGCCAGCAGCGTAGCCCCCTTGGGACTAGCGTCCGGGGAGCTGTTTTTT. Translation gives CASSVAPLGLASGELFF.

The V gene is TRBV27, the J gene TRBJ2-3; no clear D. This CDR3 has 12 residues. Trimming pared 5 bases from V and 2 bases from J, leaving 5 bases between. The V gene's germline CDR1 is MNHEY and CDR2 SMNVEV (reference sequence). The CDR3 DNA is TGTGCCAGCAGTACCCTCACAGATACGCAGTATTTT. Its protein product is CASSTLTDTQYF.

This chain joins TRBV2 and TRBJ1-2, with 10 bases matching TRBD1. V dropped 6 bases and J dropped 0; count of bases not matched to a gene: 7. Germline V gene lookup returns CDR1 SNHLY and CDR2 FYNNEI. There are 16 residues in the CDR3. CDR3 nucleotides: TGTGCCAGCAGCGACCGTGGGACAGGGGCTAACTATGGCTACACCTTC. This codes for CASSDRGTGANYGYTF.

The J gene is TRBJ2-2, the V gene TRBV24-1; 8 nucleotides line up with TRBD1. The CDR3 runs to 16 residues. Looked up from germline, CDR1 is KGHDR and CDR2 is SFDVKD. The J segment lost 4 bases and the V segment lost 4 bases, leaving 7 bases of the junction unmatched. CDR3 amino acids: CATSDPPGQATGELFF. The CDR3 DNA reads TGTGCCACCAGTGACCCTCCGGGACAGGCCACCGGGGAGCTGTTTTTT.

The V and J genes are TRBV6-5 and TRBJ1-4; D not resolved. This CDR3 has 12 amino acids. The V end lost 5 bases, the J end lost 10 bases, and 11 bases lay between the germline ends. The germline gives CDR1 MNHEY, CDR2 SVGAGI. CDR3 sequence: CASSPGSGKLFF. For the CDR3, the DNA is TGTGCCAGCAGTCCCGGATCTGGAAAACTGTTTTTT.

The CDR3 DNA is TGTGCCAGCAGCCAAGATGGGTTAGGGTTTCACACTGAAGCTTTCTTT. It encodes CASSQDGLGFHTEAFF. The chain joins TRBV3-1 (or the pseudogene TRBV3-2) to TRBJ1-1; D is ambiguous. Germline CDR1 is LGHDT and CDR2 is YNNKEL (reference sequence). V was trimmed by 0 bases and J by 3 bases, leaving 14 bases between them. CDR3 length: 16 amino acids.

The genes are TRBV9 and TRBJ2-7; 9 positions match TRBD2. The germline V gene has CDR1 SGDLS and CDR2 YYNGEE. V shed 0 bases, J shed 2 bases, and the junction held 3 bases outside the gene matches. This CDR3 comprises 15 residues. In nucleotides, the CDR3 is TGTGCCAGCAGCGTAGGCCTAGCGGGAACCTACGAGCAGTACTTC. Translating it yields CASSVGLAGTYEQYF.

The V call is TRBV6-5, the J call TRBJ1-5; D gene unclear. Trimming pared 5 bases from V and 3 bases from J, leaving 8 bases between. The CDR3 has 13 amino acids. The V gene's germline CDR1 is MNHEY and CDR2 SVGAGI. The CDR3 nucleotides read TGTGCCAGCAGTCTAGGGCACAATCAGCCCCAGCATTTT. It encodes CASSLGHNQPQHF.

The chain couples TRBV4-1 to TRBJ2-1; TRBD2 aligns across 10 bases. The germline gives CDR1 MGHRA, CDR2 YSYEKL. The CDR3 has 16 residues. Germline trimming cut 4 bases from V and 6 bases from J; bases unmatched to any gene: 9. CDR3 amino acids: CASSPTLAGVVNEQFF. The CDR3 DNA reads TGCGCCAGCAGCCCAACTCTAGCGGGAGTGGTCAATGAGCAGTTCTTC.

The chain uses TRBV19 and TRBJ2-1; D perhaps matches TRBD1 (6 bases). Germline CDR1 LNHDA, CDR2 SQIVND (reference sequence). The CDR3 totals 15 residues. V was trimmed by 2 bases and J by 0 bases, leaving 8 bases between them. CDR3 DNA sequence: TGTGCCAGTAGTATACAGGGGCACTCCTACAATGAGCAGTTCTTC. This sequence encodes CASSIQGHSYNEQFF.

In nucleotides, the CDR3 is TGCGCCAGCAGCCGCGTACAGGGGTTGAACACTGAAGCTTTCTTT. Encoded protein: CASSRVQGLNTEAFF. The J gene is TRBJ1-1, the V gene TRBV4-1, with TRBD1 matching over 7 bases. With 4 bases clipped from V and 0 bases from J, the junction kept 5 bases outside the gene matches. The CDR3 is made up of 15 amino acids. Germline CDR1 MGHRA, CDR2 YSYEKL.

The chain combines TRBV5-1 with TRBJ2-7; TRBD2 aligns across 7 bases. J was trimmed by 2 bases and V by 2 bases; bases with no gene match: 1. The germline V gene has CDR1 SGHRS and CDR2 YFSETQ. CDR3 length: 13 residues. The CDR3 region has the DNA TGCGCCAGCAGCTTCGGACTAGCCTACGAGCAGTACTTC. Protein: CASSFGLAYEQYF. The variable domain in full, completed from reference TRBV5-1 and TRBJ2-7, reads KAGVTQTPRYLIKTRGQQVTLSCSPISGHRSVSWYQQTPGQGLQFLFEYFSETQRNKGNFPGRFSGRQFSNSRSEMNVSTLELGDSALYLCASSFGLAYEQYFGPGTRLTVT.

The V call is TRBV28, the J call TRBJ1-4; D ambiguous. Deletions cut 6 bases from V and 12 bases from J, with 17 bases between. This CDR3 contains 13 residues. Germline CDR1 is MDHEN and CDR2 is SYDVKM. CDR3 loop: CASSLTAGRELFF. In DNA form, the CDR3 reads TGTGCCAGCAGCTTGACCGCGGGGAGGGAACTGTTTTTT.

The genes are TRBV5-1 and TRBJ2-3, with D unclear. This CDR3 comprises 12 residues. Trimming removed 0 bases from V and 4 bases from J, with 3 bases in between. Germline V gene lookup returns CDR1 SGHRS and CDR2 YFSETQ. The chain's CDR3 is CASSLGADTQYF. CDR3 sequence (DNA): TGCGCCAGCAGCTTGGGGGCAGATACGCAGTATTTT.

The chain combines TRBV30 with TRBJ1-6; 7 bases agree with TRBD1. The V gene end was trimmed by 4 bases and the J gene end by 0 bases; junction bases not matched to a gene: 0. Germline assignment: CDR1 GTSNPN and CDR2 SVGIG (reference sequence). This CDR3 region has 14 residues. The CDR3 loop reads CAWTGGSYNSPLHF. The DNA of the CDR3 is TGTGCCTGGACAGGGGGCTCCTATAATTCACCCCTCCACTTT.

The J gene is TRBJ2-1, the V gene TRBV5-6, with 10 bases that match TRBD2. The CDR3 runs to 15 residues. Per the germline V gene, CDR1 is SGHDT and CDR2 is YYEEEE. V trimming: 2 bases; J trimming: 3 bases; junction bases outside the gene matches: 2. The CDR3: CASSFGLADYNEQFF. DNA for the CDR3: TGTGCCAGCAGCTTTGGACTAGCGGACTACAATGAGCAGTTCTTC.

The chain uses TRBV2 and TRBJ1-2, with 7 nucleotides matching TRBD1. The CDR3 consists of 14 residues. J lost 3 bases, V lost 6 bases, and 7 bases had no gene match. Germline V gives CDR1 SNHLY, CDR2 FYNNEI. The CDR3 here is CASRSGDSHYGYTF. As DNA, the CDR3 is TGTGCCAGCAGATCCGGGGACAGCCACTATGGCTACACCTTC.